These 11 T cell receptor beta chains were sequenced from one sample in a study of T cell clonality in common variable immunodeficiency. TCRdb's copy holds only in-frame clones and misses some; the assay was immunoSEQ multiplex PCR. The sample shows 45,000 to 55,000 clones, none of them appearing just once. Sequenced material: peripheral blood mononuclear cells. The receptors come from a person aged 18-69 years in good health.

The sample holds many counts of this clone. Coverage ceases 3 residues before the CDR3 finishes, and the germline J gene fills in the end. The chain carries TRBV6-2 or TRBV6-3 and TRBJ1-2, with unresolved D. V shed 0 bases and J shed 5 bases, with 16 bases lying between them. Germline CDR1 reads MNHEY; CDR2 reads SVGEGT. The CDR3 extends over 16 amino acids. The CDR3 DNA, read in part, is TGTGCCAGCAGTTACTCGACCCCCCGGGCGGGGTATGGC. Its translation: CASSYSTPRAGYG. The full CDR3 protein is CASSYSTPRAGYGYTF.

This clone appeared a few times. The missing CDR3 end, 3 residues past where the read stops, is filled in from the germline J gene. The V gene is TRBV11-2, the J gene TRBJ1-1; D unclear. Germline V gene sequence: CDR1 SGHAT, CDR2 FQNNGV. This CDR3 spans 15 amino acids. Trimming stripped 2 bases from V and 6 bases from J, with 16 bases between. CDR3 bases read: TGTGCCAGCAGCTTACTAAACGGAGGGCTGGCTGAA. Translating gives CASSLLNGGLAE. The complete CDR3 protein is CASSLLNGGLAEAFF.

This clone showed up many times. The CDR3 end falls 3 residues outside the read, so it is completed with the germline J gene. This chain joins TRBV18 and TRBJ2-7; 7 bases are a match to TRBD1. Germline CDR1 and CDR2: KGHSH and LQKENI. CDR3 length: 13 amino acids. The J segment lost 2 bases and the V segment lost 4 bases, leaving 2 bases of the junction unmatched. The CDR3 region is CASSRDRAYEQYF. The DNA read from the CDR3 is TGTGCCAGCTCACGTGACAGGGCCTACGAG.

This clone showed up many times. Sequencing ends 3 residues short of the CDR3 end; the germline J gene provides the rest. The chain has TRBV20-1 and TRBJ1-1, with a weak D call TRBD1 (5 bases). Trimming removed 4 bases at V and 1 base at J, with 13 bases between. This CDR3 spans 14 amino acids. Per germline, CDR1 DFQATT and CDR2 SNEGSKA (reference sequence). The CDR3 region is CSAKGSAGNTEAFF. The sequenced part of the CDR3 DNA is TGCAGTGCTAAGGGGTCGGCCGGGAACACTGAA.

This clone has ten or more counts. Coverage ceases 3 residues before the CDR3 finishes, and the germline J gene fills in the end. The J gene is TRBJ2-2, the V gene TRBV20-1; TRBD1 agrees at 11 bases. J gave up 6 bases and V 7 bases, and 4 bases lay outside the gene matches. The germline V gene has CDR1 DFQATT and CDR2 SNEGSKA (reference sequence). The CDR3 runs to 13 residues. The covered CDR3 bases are TGCAGTGGCGGACAGGGGGCTTCCGGGGAG. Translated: CSGGQGASGE. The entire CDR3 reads CSGGQGASGELFF.

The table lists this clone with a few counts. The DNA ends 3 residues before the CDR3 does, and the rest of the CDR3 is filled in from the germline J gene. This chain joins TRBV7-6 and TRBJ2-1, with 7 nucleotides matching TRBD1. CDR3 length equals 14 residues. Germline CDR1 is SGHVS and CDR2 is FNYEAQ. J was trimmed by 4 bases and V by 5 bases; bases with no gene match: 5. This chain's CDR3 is CASSPPGQYNEQFF. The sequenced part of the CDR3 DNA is TGTGCCAGCAGCCCGCCGGGACAGTACAATGAG.

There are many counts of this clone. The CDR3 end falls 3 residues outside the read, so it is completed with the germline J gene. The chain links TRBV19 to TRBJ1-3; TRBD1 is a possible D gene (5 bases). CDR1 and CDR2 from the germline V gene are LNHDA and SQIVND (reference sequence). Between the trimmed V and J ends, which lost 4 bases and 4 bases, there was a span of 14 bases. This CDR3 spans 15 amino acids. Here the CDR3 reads CASSTTSREGNTIYF. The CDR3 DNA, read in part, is TGTGCCAGTAGTACCACCTCCAGGGAGGGAAACACC. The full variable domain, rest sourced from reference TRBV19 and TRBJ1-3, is DGGITQSPKYLFRKEGQNVTLSCEQNLNHDAMYWYRQDPGQGLRLIYYSQIVNDFQKGDIAEGYSVSREKKESFPLTVTSAQKNPTAFYLCASSTTSREGNTIYFGEGSWLTVV.

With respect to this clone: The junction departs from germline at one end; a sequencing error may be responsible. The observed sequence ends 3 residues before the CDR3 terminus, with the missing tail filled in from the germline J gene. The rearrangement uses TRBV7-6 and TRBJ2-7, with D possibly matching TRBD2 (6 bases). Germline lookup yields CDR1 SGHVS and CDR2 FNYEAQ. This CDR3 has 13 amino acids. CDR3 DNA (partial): TGTGCCAGCAGTTTAGGAGGGTTCCACGAG. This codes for CASSLGGFHE. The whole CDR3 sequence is CASSLGGFHEQYF. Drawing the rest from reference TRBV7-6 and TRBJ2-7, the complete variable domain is GAGVSQSPRYKVTKRGQDVALRCDPISGHVSLYWYRQALGQGPEFLTYFNYEAQQDKSGLPNDRFSAERPEGSISTLTIQRTEQRDSAMYRCASSLGGFHEQYFGPGTRLTVT.

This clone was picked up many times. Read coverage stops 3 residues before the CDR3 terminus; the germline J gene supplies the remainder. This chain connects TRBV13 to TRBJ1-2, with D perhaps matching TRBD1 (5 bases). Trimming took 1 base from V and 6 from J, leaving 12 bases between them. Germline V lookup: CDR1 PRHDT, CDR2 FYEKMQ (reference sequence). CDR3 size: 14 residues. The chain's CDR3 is CASSLDRGFHGYTF. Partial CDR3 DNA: TGTGCCAGCAGCTTAGACCGGGGGTTCCATGGC.

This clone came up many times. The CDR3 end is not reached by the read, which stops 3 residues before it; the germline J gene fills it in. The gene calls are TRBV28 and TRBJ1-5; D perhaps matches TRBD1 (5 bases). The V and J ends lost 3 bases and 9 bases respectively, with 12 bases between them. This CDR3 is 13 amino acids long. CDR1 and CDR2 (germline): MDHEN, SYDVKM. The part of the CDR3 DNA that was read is TGTGCCAGCAGTTTGGACGGGGGAGGGCCC. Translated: CASSLDGGGP. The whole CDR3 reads CASSLDGGGPQHF. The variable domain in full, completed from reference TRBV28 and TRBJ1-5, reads DVKVTQSSRYLVKRTGEKVFLECVQDMDHENMFWYRQDPGLGLRLIYFSYDVKMKEKGDIPEGYSVSREKKERFSLILESASTNQTSMYLCASSLDGGGPQHFGDGTRLSIL.

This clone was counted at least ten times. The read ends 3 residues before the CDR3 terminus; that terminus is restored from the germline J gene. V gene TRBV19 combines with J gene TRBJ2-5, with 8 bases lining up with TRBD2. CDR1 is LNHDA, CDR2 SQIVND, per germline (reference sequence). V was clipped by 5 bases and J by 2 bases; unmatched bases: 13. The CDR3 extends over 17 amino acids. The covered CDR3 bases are TGTGCCAGTAGTCCCCCTGGGGCTAGCGGGCTACAAGAGACC. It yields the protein CASSPPGASGLQET. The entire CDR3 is CASSPPGASGLQETQYF.